This record covers a single T cell receptor (beta chain). No antigen is known for it. This record belongs to a study of cytomegalovirus exposure and HLA in healthy donors. About the study: In an early release, HLA-typed donors contributed about 79 million unique TCR sequences. General study findings and limits: Previous analysis showed most TCR beta V segments were productive about 87% or about 30% of the time. A later analysis showed that HLA-associated TCR beta chains had undergone more clonal expansion than equally common others. A later analysis linked a missense variant in DCLRE1C to the trimming of TCR beta V and J genes.

Use of 60 Vbeta and 13 Jbeta primers characterized the PCR. The table came from immunoSEQ multiplex PCR; TCRdb's copy has only in-frame clones and leaves some out. The ten most abundant clones cover roughly 3.8% of a sample with tens of thousands of clones. This CDR3 contains 14 residues. Trimming shortened V by 0 bases and J by 2 bases, and 11 bases separated the two germline ends. The V gene's germline CDR1 is SQVTM and CDR2 ANQGSEA. The chain is built from TRBV29-1 and TRBJ2-7, with a possible D match to TRBD2 (5 bases). Sequenced: PBMCs. This sequence originates from a female donor in good health and CMV-seropositive. In DNA form, the CDR3 reads TGCAGCGTTGAAGATGGGGAGAGCGCCTACGAGCAGTACTTC. As protein: CSVEDGESAYEQYF.